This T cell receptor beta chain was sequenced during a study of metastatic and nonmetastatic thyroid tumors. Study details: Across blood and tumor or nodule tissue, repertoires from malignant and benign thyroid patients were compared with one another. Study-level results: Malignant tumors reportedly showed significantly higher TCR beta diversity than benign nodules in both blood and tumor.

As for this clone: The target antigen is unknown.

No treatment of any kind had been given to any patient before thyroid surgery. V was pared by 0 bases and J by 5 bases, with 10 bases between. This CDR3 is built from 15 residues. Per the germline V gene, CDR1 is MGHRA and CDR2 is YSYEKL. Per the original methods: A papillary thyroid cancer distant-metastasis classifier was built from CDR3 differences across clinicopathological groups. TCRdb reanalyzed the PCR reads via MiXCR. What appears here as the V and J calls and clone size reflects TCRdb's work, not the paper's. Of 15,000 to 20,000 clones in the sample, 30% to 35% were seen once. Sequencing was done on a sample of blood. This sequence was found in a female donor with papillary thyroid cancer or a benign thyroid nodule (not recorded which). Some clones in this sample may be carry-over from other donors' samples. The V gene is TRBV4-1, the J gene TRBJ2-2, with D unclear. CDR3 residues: CASSQEGTVTGELFF. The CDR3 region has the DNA TGCGCCAGCAGCCAAGAAGGAACCGTAACCGGGGAGCTGTTTTTT.